The entry below describes one T cell receptor (beta chain). Its antigen is as yet unknown. CDR3 length: 16 residues. Between the trimmed V and J ends, which lost 0 bases and 7 bases, there was a span of 17 bases. The V gene's germline CDR1 is SGHNT and CDR2 YYREEE (reference sequence). The data belong to a study of glioma-infiltrating T cells after dendritic cell vaccination. Whole-study findings and limits: Higher TCR clonality did not directly relate to longer survival.

Using immunoSEQ multiplex PCR, the repertoire was profiled, and TCRdb retains in-frame clones only, with some absent. The table shows fewer than 85,000 clones, with 81% occurring only once. The TCR was taken from a human donor with glioblastoma. Material: blood, obtained before dendritic cell vaccination. V gene TRBV5-4 combines with J gene TRBJ2-1, with unresolved D. The CDR3 region is CASSLARRRSENEQFF. Written as DNA, the CDR3 is TGTGCCAGCAGCTTGGCCCGGCGGAGATCAGAGAATGAGCAGTTCTTC. Combining the CDR3 with reference TRBV5-4 and TRBJ2-1 gives the whole variable domain ETGVTQSPTHLIKTRGQQVTLRCSSQSGHNTVSWYQQALGQGPQFIFQYYREEENGRGNFPPRFSGLQFPNYSSELNVNALELDDSALYLCASSLARRRSENEQFFGPGTRLTVL.